Below, one T cell receptor beta chain is given with its context. Clones were read by immunoSEQ multiplex PCR, and TCRdb kept only the in-frame ones, dropping some. The sample shows 18,000 or so clones, 79% of them seen only once. The sample is drawn from a study of neoadjuvant nivolumab and ipilimumab in lung cancer. Germline assignment: CDR1 SGHDN and CDR2 FVKESK. V shed 6 bases and J 6 bases; nucleotides not matched to a gene: 11. The CDR3 spans 15 residues. Material: tumor tissue, obtained after neoadjuvant nivolumab, alone or with ipilimumab, at or shortly before surgery. V and J are TRBV14 and TRBJ1-1; 9 nucleotides match TRBD1. The TCR was taken from an adult with non-small cell lung cancer. The CDR3 sequence is CASSQDRGRFAEAFF. The CDR3 DNA reads TGTGCCAGCAGTCAGGACAGGGGCCGTTTCGCTGAAGCTTTCTTT.